This passage covers 17 T cell receptor beta chains from one sample sequenced in a study of T cell changes during pregnancy in multiple sclerosis. Assay used: immunoSEQ multiplex PCR; TCRdb lists only in-frame clones, some missing. Found here are some 99,000 clones, about 90% of them singletons; the top ten hold roughly 2%. The sequencing used peripheral blood, collected after pregnancy. The receptor set was obtained from a female donor in good health, enrolled as a control in a pregnancy study.

The chain has TRBV9 and TRBJ1-2; no reliable D call. Trimming removed 6 bases at V and 7 bases at J, with 16 bases between. The germline V gene encodes CDR1 SGDLS and CDR2 YYNGEE. This CDR3 comprises 13 residues. CDR3 coding DNA: TGTGCCAGCACCCCCGGGGATGTAGGTGGCTACACCTTC. It specifies CASTPGDVGGYTF. Supplemented by reference TRBV9 and TRBJ1-2, the full variable domain reads DSGVTQTPKHLITATGQRVTLRCSPRSGDLSVYWYQQSLDQGLQFLIQYYNGEERAKGNILERFSAQQFPDLHSELNLSSLELGDSALYFCASTPGDVGGYTFGSGTRLTVV.

V is TRBV5-1 and J is TRBJ2-7, with 11 nucleotides matching TRBD2. With V trimmed by 4 bases and J by 6 bases, 3 bases remained unmatched. The length of the CDR3 is 13 residues. Germline lookup yields CDR1 SGHRS and CDR2 YFSETQ. The CDR3 coding sequence is TGCGCCAGCAGCACCGGACTAGCGGGCGAGCAGTACTTC. The encoded protein is CASSTGLAGEQYF.

V gene TRBV4-1 combines with J gene TRBJ1-1; TRBD1 matches 9 bases. Trimming took 1 base from V and 1 from J; bases not matched to a gene: 4. Germline CDR1 and CDR2: MGHRA and YSYEKL. The CDR3 totals 16 residues. The CDR3 spells CASSQAGTGPNTEAFF. CDR3 nucleotides: TGCGCCAGCAGCCAAGCCGGGACAGGGCCGAACACTGAAGCTTTCTTT.

The CDR3 loop reads CASSRGSRGLGPGNIQYF. As DNA, the CDR3 is TGTGCCAGCAGCAGGGGGAGCAGGGGGCTGGGACCAGGAAACATTCAGTACTTC. V and J are TRBV7-9 and TRBJ2-4, with 8 nucleotides matching TRBD1. CDR1 is SEHNR, CDR2 FQNEAQ, per germline (reference sequence). The V gene end was trimmed by 5 bases and the J gene end by 6 bases; junction bases not matched to a gene: 18. This CDR3 is built from 18 residues.

In this sample, this clone turned up a few times. The V gene is TRBV2, the J gene TRBJ1-2, with D hard to call. This CDR3 region has 15 residues. The V gene's germline CDR1 is SNHLY and CDR2 FYNNEI. Trimming removed 1 base from V and 8 bases from J, with 17 bases in between. CDR3 amino acids: CASSEDFGRPRGYTF. CDR3 DNA: TGTGCCAGCAGTGAAGATTTTGGGAGACCTCGGGGCTACACCTTC.

The rearrangement uses TRBV28 and TRBJ2-3; 7 nucleotides agree with TRBD2. V trimming: 6 bases; J trimming: 1 base; junction bases outside the gene matches: 4. This CDR3 has 14 amino acids. Germline V gene data show CDR1 as MDHEN and CDR2 as SYDVKM. The CDR3, as DNA: TGTGCCAGCAGCGGGGGGTTTCGCACAGATACGCAGTATTTT. This codes for CASSGGFRTDTQYF. Full variable domain (remainder filled in from reference TRBV28 and TRBJ2-3): DVKVTQSSRYLVKRTGEKVFLECVQDMDHENMFWYRQDPGLGLRLIYFSYDVKMKEKGDIPEGYSVSREKKERFSLILESASTNQTSMYLCASSGGFRTDTQYFGPGTRLTVL.

This clone was seen a few times. The chain is built from TRBV30 and TRBJ1-6; a possible D gene is TRBD1 (5 bases). The germline CDR1 and CDR2 sequences are GTSNPN and SVGIG (reference sequence). This CDR3 is built from 13 residues. V shed 2 bases and J shed 8 bases, with 10 bases lying between them. The CDR3 is CAWSPQGYSPLHF. The DNA for the CDR3 is TGTGCCTGGAGTCCCCAGGGTTATTCACCCCTCCACTTT.

The chain employs TRBV7-9 and TRBJ2-1; D not resolved. With 2 bases removed from V and 1 base from J, the gap between germline ends came to 6 bases. Looked up from germline, CDR1 is SEHNR and CDR2 is FQNEAQ (reference sequence). The CDR3 is 14 amino acids. CDR3 protein: CASSLQESYNEQFF. CDR3 nucleotides: TGTGCCAGCAGCTTACAGGAATCCTACAATGAGCAGTTCTTC.

The chain employs TRBV4-2 and TRBJ2-7, with 8 bases lining up with TRBD2. The CDR3 runs to 17 residues. Germline-derived CDR1 and CDR2 are LGHNA and YNFKEQ. V trimming: 0 bases; J trimming: 5 bases; junction bases outside the gene matches: 12. CDR3 sequence reads: CASSQDRGAGVLDEQYF. The CDR3 DNA follows: TGTGCCAGCAGCCAAGATAGGGGAGCGGGAGTCCTCGACGAGCAGTACTTC.

This clone was observed once. J is TRBJ2-4 and V is TRBV15; 7 positions agree with TRBD1. Germline trimming cut 3 bases from V and 10 bases from J; bases unmatched to any gene: 15. This CDR3 is built from 16 residues. The germline V gene has CDR1 LNHNV and CDR2 YYDKDF (reference sequence). The DNA of the CDR3 is TGTGCCACCAGCAGTTGGGACAGTTCCCCTGGTAGGATTCAGTACTTC. This codes for CATSSWDSSPGRIQYF.

The rearrangement uses TRBV10-1 and TRBJ2-3; perhaps TRBD1 as D (7 bases). CDR1 is WNHNN and CDR2 is SYGVQD in the germline V gene (reference sequence). V shed 7 bases and J shed 3 bases, with 17 bases lying between them. This CDR3 is 15 amino acids long. The CDR3 DNA sequence: TGCGCCAGCACCCCAGGGGGGCGCGGGACAGATACGCAGTATTTT. It is translated as CASTPGGRGTDTQYF.

This sequence joins TRBV19 and TRBJ2-5; D is undetermined. The J call is uncertain, as TRBJ2-7 better fits the DNA end. Germline V gives CDR1 LNHDA, CDR2 SQIVND (reference sequence). This CDR3 comprises 12 residues. The CDR3 DNA follows: TGTGCCAGTAGTACCCCTGGTTACGAGCAGTACTTC. It codes for CASSTPGYEQYF.

The V gene is TRBV30, the J gene TRBJ1-5; D is possibly TRBD1 (5 bases). The ends were cut back, 2 bases at V and 7 bases at J, with 12 bases in the middle. Germline CDR1 and CDR2: GTSNPN and SVGIG (reference sequence). This CDR3 has 13 residues. The CDR3 sequence is CAWSSGRDQPQHF. The DNA for the CDR3 is TGTGCCTGGAGTTCGGGGAGGGACCAGCCCCAGCATTTT.

This clone was counted once. The J gene is TRBJ2-3, the V gene TRBV11-1, with 13 positions matching TRBD2. The CDR3 has 18 amino acids. The trim removed 5 bases at V and 0 bases at J, leaving 8 bases unmatched. Germline assignment: CDR1 SGHAT and CDR2 FQDESV (reference sequence). As DNA, the CDR3 is TGTGCCAGCAGCCCCCGACTAGCGGGAGGAACGAGCACAGATACGCAGTATTTT. Translating it yields CASSPRLAGGTSTDTQYF.

This clone showed up just once. V is TRBV6-5 and J is TRBJ2-7; TRBD1 matches at 7 bases. Looked up from germline, CDR1 is MNHEY and CDR2 is SVGAGI. CDR3 length: 15 amino acids. Trimming removed 3 bases from V and 2 bases from J; junction bases left unmatched: 7. The CDR3 sequence is CASSYSTGQPYEQYF. The CDR3 DNA follows: TGTGCCAGCAGTTATTCGACGGGACAGCCCTACGAGCAGTACTTC.

The chain uses TRBV25-1 and TRBJ2-1; TRBD2 aligns across 13 bases. Losses at the gene ends were 6 bases for V and 3 bases for J; bases not matched to a gene: 8. Germline CDR1 MGHDK, CDR2 SYGVNS. The CDR3 loop spans 17 amino acids. Written as DNA, the CDR3 is TGTGCCAGCAGCCGCGGACTAGCGGGAGTTCTCTACAATGAGCAGTTCTTC. Translation gives CASSRGLAGVLYNEQFF. Combining the CDR3 with reference TRBV25-1 and TRBJ2-1 gives the whole variable domain EADIYQTPRYLVIGTGKKITLECSQTMGHDKMYWYQQDPGMELHLIHYSYGVNSTEKGDLSSESTVSRIRTEHFPLTLESARPSHTSQYLCASSRGLAGVLYNEQFFGPGTRLTVL.

V usage is TRBV11-3 and J usage is TRBJ2-7, with 12 bases identical to TRBD1. The J segment lost 5 bases and the V segment lost 4 bases, leaving 6 bases of the junction unmatched. The length of the CDR3 is 15 residues. Germline CDR1 reads SGHNT; CDR2 reads YENEEA. The CDR3 nucleotides are TGTGCCAGCAGCTCCGGGACAGGGGGCATGAACGAGCAGTACTTC. This codes for CASSSGTGGMNEQYF.